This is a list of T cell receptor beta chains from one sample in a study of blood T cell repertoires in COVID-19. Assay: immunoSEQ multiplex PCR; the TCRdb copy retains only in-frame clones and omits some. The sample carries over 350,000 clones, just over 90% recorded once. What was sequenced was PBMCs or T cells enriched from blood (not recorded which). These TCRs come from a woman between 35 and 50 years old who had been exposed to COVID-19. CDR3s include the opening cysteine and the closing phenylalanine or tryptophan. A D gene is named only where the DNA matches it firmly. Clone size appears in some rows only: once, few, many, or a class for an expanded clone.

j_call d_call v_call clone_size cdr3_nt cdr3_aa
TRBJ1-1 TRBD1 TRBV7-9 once TGTGCCAGCAGCCTAATGAGGGGGACAGTGAACACTGAAGCTTTCTTT CASSLMRGTVNTEAFF
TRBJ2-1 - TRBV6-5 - TGTGCCAGCAGTTCCGGGGGTTATGAGCAGTTCTTC CASSSGGYEQFF
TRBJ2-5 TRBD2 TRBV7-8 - TGTGCCAGCACCCTAAATGCGGGGGGGCAAGAGACCCAGTACTTC CASTLNAGGQETQYF
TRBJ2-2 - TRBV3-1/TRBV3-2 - TGTGCCAGCAGCCAAGAAGGGGGGGTCCCCGGGGAGCTGTTTTTT CASSQEGGVPGELFF
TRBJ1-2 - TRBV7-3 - TGTGCCAGCAGCTTGACAGGAACATATAACTATGGCTACACCTTC CASSLTGTYNYGYTF
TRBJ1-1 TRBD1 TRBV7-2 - TGTGCCAGCAGCCCGGACAGGGGGCGCAGAGTCACTGAAGCTTTCTTT CASSPDRGRRVTEAFF
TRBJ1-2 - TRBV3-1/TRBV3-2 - TGTGCCAGCAGCCAAGATAACGCGGCATCCTATGGCTACACCTTC CASSQDNAASYGYTF
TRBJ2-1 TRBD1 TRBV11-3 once TGTGCCAGCAGCTTAGACCGGGACAGGCGGCAGTTCTTC CASSLDRDRRQFF
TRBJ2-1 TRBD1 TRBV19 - TGTGCCACCCGACAGGGATGGACCGAGCAGTTCTTC CATRQGWTEQFF
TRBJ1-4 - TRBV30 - TGTGCCTGGAGTGTACAGGGTAATGAAAAACTGTTTTTT CAWSVQGNEKLFF
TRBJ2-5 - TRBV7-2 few TGTGCCAGCAGCTTCTTGAGGGAAGAGACCCAGTACTTC CASSFLREETQYF
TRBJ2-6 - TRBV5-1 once TGCGCCAGCAGCTTGGGTTCGGGGAGCTCTGGGGCCAACGTCCTGACTTTC CASSLGSGSSGANVLTF
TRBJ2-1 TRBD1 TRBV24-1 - TGTGCCACCAGTGATTTCCGGGACAGGGGTATGAGAGATGAGCAGTTCTTC CATSDFRDRGMRDEQFF
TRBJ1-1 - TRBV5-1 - TGCGCCAGCAGTCTGGTTGGGGGGGTGAACACTGAAGCTTTCTTT CASSLVGGVNTEAFF
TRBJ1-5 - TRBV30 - TGTGCCTGGAGTGTACCGTGGGGGGACAATCAGCCCCAGCATTTT CAWSVPWGDNQPQHF
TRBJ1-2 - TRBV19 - TGTGCCAGTAGTACGGCCGGGGGAAGAAACTATGGCTACACCTTC CASSTAGGRNYGYTF
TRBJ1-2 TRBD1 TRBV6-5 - TGTGCCAGCAGTACAGGGGGCCGCAAAAACTATGGCTACACCTTC CASSTGGRKNYGYTF
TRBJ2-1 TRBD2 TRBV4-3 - TGCGCCAGCAGCCGTCAGCGGGAGGTCAGTTACAATGAGCAGTTCTTC CASSRQREVSYNEQFF
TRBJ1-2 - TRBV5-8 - TGTGCCAGCAGCTTAATCGGACTAGGAGCCACCTTC CASSLIGLGATF
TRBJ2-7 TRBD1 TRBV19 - TGTGCCAGTAGTTCAATCACGACAGGGTCCTACGAGCAGTACTTC CASSSITTGSYEQYF
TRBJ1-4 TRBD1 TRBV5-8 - TGTGCCAGCAGCTTGGAATGGGACAGAGAGCGCGAAAAACTGTTTTTT CASSLEWDREREKLFF
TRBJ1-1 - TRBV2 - TGTGCCAGCACACAGAACACTGAAGCTTTCTTT CASTQNTEAFF
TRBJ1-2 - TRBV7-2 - TGTGCCAGCAGCTTAGTGGGCTCCAGTGGCTACACCTTC CASSLVGSSGYTF
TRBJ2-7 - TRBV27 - TGTGCCAGCAGTTCCTGGGGGGCCTACGAGCAGTACTTC CASSSWGAYEQYF
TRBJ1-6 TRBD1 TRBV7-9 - TGTGCCAGCAGCGTAGTGGGACAGGGGAATTCACCCCTCCACTTT CASSVVGQGNSPLHF
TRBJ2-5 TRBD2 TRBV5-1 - TGCGCCAGCAGCTTTATGACTAGCGGGGGCCAAGAGACCCAGTACTTC CASSFMTSGGQETQYF
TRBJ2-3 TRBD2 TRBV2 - TGTGCCAGCCTAGCGGGACCCCTCACAGATACGCAGTATTTT CASLAGPLTDTQYF
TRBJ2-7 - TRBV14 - TGTGCCAGCAGCCATTACGGGACTCACTACGAGCAGTACTTC CASSHYGTHYEQYF
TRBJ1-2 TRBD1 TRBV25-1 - TGTGCCAGCCTTGATCAGGGGGCCTATGGCTACACCTTC CASLDQGAYGYTF
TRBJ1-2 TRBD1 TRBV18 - TGTGCCAGCTCACCGAACGCAGGGGGCGGCTATGGCTACACCTTC CASSPNAGGGYGYTF
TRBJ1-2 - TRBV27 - TGTGCCAGCAGTTTCACGCCCATGGCGGTTAGCTACACCTTC CASSFTPMAVSYTF
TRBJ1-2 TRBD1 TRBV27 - TGTGCCAGCACTTTTTCACAGGGGGCCCTCACCTTC CASTFSQGALTF